These T cell receptor beta chains were read from a single sample in a study of identical twins. TCRdb re-called the 5' RACE reads through MiXCR, storing one row per CDR3 protein. The sample consists of approximately 300,000 distinct CDR3 sequences, roughly 8.6% of them appearing once. These data also formed part of another study, on yellow fever vaccine responses in identical twins.

The sample comprised CD8+ T cells sorted from blood. These receptors came from a woman aged 18-29 years in good health. CDR3s include the opening cysteine and the closing phenylalanine or tryptophan. The D gene is left open where the match is weak. Rows give clone size only sometimes, using once, few, many, or a class for an expanded clone.

V gene	J gene	D gene	clone size	CDR3 protein	CDR3 DNA
TRBV6-2/TRBV6-3	TRBJ1-1	-	medium-sized	CASSLGSTPTEAFF	TGTGCCAGCAGTCTGGGTTCTACCCCCACTGAAGCTTTCTTT
TRBV15	TRBJ2-1	TRBD2	many	CATSNPTSGRQQFF	TGTGCCACCAGCAACCCGACTAGCGGCCGACAGCAGTTCTTC
TRBV12-3/TRBV12-4	TRBJ2-2	-	many	CASTPGSTGELFF	TGTGCCAGCACCCCGGGGAGCACCGGGGAGCTGTTTTTT
TRBV20-1	TRBJ2-7	TRBD1	few	CSARDRDLYEQYF	TGCAGTGCCCGGGACAGGGATCTCTACGAGCAGTACTTC
TRBV7-6	TRBJ2-3	-	-	CASSLGVDDTDTQYF	TGTGCCAGCAGCTTAGGAGTTGATGACACAGATACGCAGTATTTT
TRBV6-4	TRBJ2-3	-	few	CASSDSEYDTQYF	TGTGCCAGCAGTGACTCCGAGTACGATACGCAGTATTTT
TRBV10-2	TRBJ2-7	TRBD1	few	CASSDPGQTYEQYF	TGCGCCAGCAGTGACCCGGGACAGACCTACGAGCAGTACTTC
TRBV19	TRBJ2-1	-	few	CASSIIASSRSYNEQFF	TGTGCCAGTAGTATAATTGCTAGCAGCCGCTCCTACAATGAGCAGTTCTTC
TRBV29-1	TRBJ2-5	TRBD2	many	CSVGLAQQETQYF	TGCAGCGTTGGACTAGCGCAACAAGAGACCCAGTACTTC
TRBV5-6	TRBJ2-2	TRBD2	few	CASSRGTSGGMFTGELFF	TGTGCCAGCAGCCGCGGGACTAGCGGGGGGATGTTCACCGGGGAGCTGTTTTTT
TRBV18	TRBJ2-7	-	-	CASSPDVLGYEQYF	TGTGCCAGCTCGCCCGACGTACTAGGCTACGAGCAGTACTTC
TRBV7-6	TRBJ2-2	-	-	CASSSKSSGAGELFF	TGTGCCAGCAGCTCCAAAAGCTCCGGGGCCGGGGAGCTGTTTTTT
TRBV25-1	TRBJ2-7	-	-	CASRASATYEQYF	TGTGCCAGCAGGGCTAGCGCGACCTACGAGCAGTACTTC
TRBV7-2	TRBJ2-1	-	-	CASSFDRDNEQFF	TGTGCCAGCAGCTTCGATCGGGACAATGAGCAGTTCTTC
TRBV11-1	TRBJ2-6	-	few	CASSPIAKEQMVSGANVLTF	TGTGCCAGCAGCCCCATTGCTAAGGAACAGATGGTCTCTGGGGCCAACGTCCTGACTTTC
TRBV18	TRBJ2-3	-	-	CASSPYLVPLEDF	TGTGCCAGCTCACCTTATCTGGTCCCTTTGGAGGATTTT
TRBV29-1	TRBJ2-3	-	-	CSVEDSSFTTPTDTQYF	TGCAGCGTTGAAGATTCCTCTTTCACCACCCCCACAGATACGCAGTATTTT
TRBV5-1	TRBJ2-5	TRBD2	many	CASSDTSGGETQYF	TGCGCCAGCAGCGATACTAGCGGGGGAGAGACCCAGTACTTC
TRBV7-9	TRBJ2-7	-	many	CASSPSGEGYSYEQYF	TGTGCCAGCAGCCCGTCGGGGGAAGGGTATTCCTACGAGCAGTACTTC
TRBV6-5	TRBJ2-5	-	-	CASSYTGGQETQYF	TGTGCCAGCAGTTACACCGGAGGCCAAGAGACCCAGTACTTC
TRBV28	TRBJ2-2	-	-	CASSGARGTANTGELFF	TGTGCCAGCAGTGGGGCCCGGGGGACAGCCAACACCGGGGAGCTGTTTTTT
TRBV7-9	TRBJ2-7	-	few	CASSQGRGPSYEQYF	TGTGCCAGCAGCCAGGGGAGGGGGCCATCCTACGAGCAGTACTTC
TRBV29-1	TRBJ2-1	-	-	CSDEDVLNEQFF	TGCAGCGATGAAGATGTACTCAATGAGCAGTTCTTC
TRBV28	TRBJ2-7	TRBD2	-	CASSAGLGVISYEQYF	TGTGCCAGCAGTGCCGGACTAGGAGTTATATCCTACGAGCAGTACTTC
TRBV6-1	TRBJ2-3	-	few	CASSERPGGLDTQYF	TGTGCCAGCAGTGAACGACCAGGTGGTCTTGATACGCAGTATTTT
TRBV14	TRBJ2-1	-	many	CASSSGHTSNEQFF	TGTGCCAGCAGCTCAGGACATACCAGTAATGAGCAGTTCTTC
TRBV7-9	TRBJ2-1	-	-	CASSDDFEGGIYNEQFF	TGTGCCAGCAGCGACGACTTCGAGGGGGGCATCTACAATGAGCAGTTCTTC
TRBV4-3	TRBJ2-1	-	-	CASSQSRLLGNEQFF	TGCGCCAGCAGCCAATCCCGGCTGCTAGGCAATGAGCAGTTCTTC
TRBV4-1	TRBJ1-4	-	many	CASSQKDGLNEKLFF	TGCGCCAGCAGCCAAAAGGACGGCCTTAATGAAAAACTGTTTTTT
TRBV28	TRBJ2-7	-	-	CASVQAGIYEQYF	TGTGCCAGCGTCCAGGCAGGAATCTACGAGCAGTACTTC
TRBV12-3/TRBV12-4	TRBJ2-1	-	many	CASSSIQGIRYNEQFF	TGTGCCAGCAGTTCGATACAAGGGATTAGGTACAATGAGCAGTTCTTC
TRBV10-3	TRBJ2-7	-	many	CAISEPSGGSYEQYF	TGTGCCATCAGTGAGCCGAGTGGGGGTTCCTACGAGCAGTACTTC
TRBV27	TRBJ2-7	TRBD2	-	CASSFGLASYEQYF	TGTGCCAGCAGTTTCGGACTAGCCAGCTACGAGCAGTACTTC
TRBV9	TRBJ2-3	TRBD2	many	CASSATSGSDYTQYF	TGTGCCAGCAGCGCGACTAGCGGGAGTGACTATACGCAGTATTTT
TRBV27	TRBJ2-1	-	-	CASSLMGGAEQFF	TGTGCCAGCAGCCTAATGGGGGGCGCGGAGCAGTTCTTC
TRBV25-1	TRBJ2-1	-	many	CASSVGLANEQFF	TGTGCCAGCAGTGTTGGACTCGCGAATGAGCAGTTCTTC
TRBV5-1	TRBJ1-2	TRBD1	many	CASSDPRDRVEGYTF	TGCGCCAGCAGCGACCCCCGGGACAGGGTGGAGGGCTACACCTTC
TRBV2	TRBJ2-1	-	once	CASSEPISYNEQFF	TGTGCCAGCAGTGAGCCTATCTCCTACAATGAGCAGTTCTTC
TRBV30	TRBJ1-2	TRBD1	few	CAWKGGAGGYTF	TGTGCCTGGAAAGGGGGCGCGGGAGGCTACACCTTC